This entry lists 29 T cell receptor beta chains sequenced from one sample in a study of blood T cell repertoires in COVID-19. TCRdb's copy holds only in-frame clones and misses some; the assay was immunoSEQ multiplex PCR. The sample has about 210,000 clones, 80% to 90% seen once. The sequenced sample was PBMCs or T cells enriched from blood (not recorded which). These receptors were taken from a man in his forties or fifties who had recovered from COVID-19.

The chain couples TRBV18 to TRBJ2-1; 7 bases match TRBD1. Trimming removed 2 bases from V and 2 bases from J; junction bases left unmatched: 6. Germline V gene data show CDR1 as KGHSH and CDR2 as LQKENI. This CDR3 has 16 residues. For the CDR3, the DNA is TGTGCCAGCTCACCATCGGCAGGGGGTACCTACAATGAGCAGTTCTTC. Encoded protein: CASSPSAGGTYNEQFF.

V is TRBV7-9 and J is TRBJ1-1; D might be TRBD1 (6 bases). The length of the CDR3 is 14 residues. CDR1 and CDR2 (germline): SEHNR, FQNEAQ (reference sequence). V lost 6 bases and J 3 bases, leaving 14 bases between the germline ends. The CDR3 is CASRQTGIYTEAFF. The CDR3 nucleotides are TGTGCCAGCAGACAAACAGGGATCTACACTGAAGCTTTCTTT.

J is TRBJ2-5 and V is TRBV10-3; 8 bases map to TRBD2. There are 17 residues in the CDR3. Trimming at V came to 3 bases and at J to 2 bases, leaving 11 bases not matched to a gene. CDR1 and CDR2 (germline): ENHRY, SYGVKD. CDR3 protein: CAISDRAATGGQETQYF. CDR3 in DNA: TGTGCCATCAGTGATCGTGCGGCCACGGGGGGGCAAGAGACCCAGTACTTC.

The V gene is TRBV5-1, the J gene TRBJ1-2; possibly TRBD1 for D (5 bases). CDR1 is SGHRS, CDR2 YFSETQ, per germline. V lost 3 bases and J 3 bases, leaving 12 bases between the germline ends. The CDR3 is 14 amino acids. This CDR3 reads CASSSEGAYYGYTF. CDR3 nucleotides: TGCGCCAGCAGCTCGGAAGGGGCGTACTATGGCTACACCTTC.

This chain joins TRBV5-1 and TRBJ2-3, with D possibly TRBD2 on 6 matching bases. Germline-derived CDR1 and CDR2 are SGHRS and YFSETQ. This CDR3 has 15 amino acids. V was pared by 3 bases and J by 2 bases, with 13 bases between. For the CDR3, the DNA is TGCGCCAGCAGCTCCTGGGGAGGAGCCACAGATACGCAGTATTTT. This translates into CASSSWGGATDTQYF.

The chain employs TRBV5-4 and TRBJ1-2, with D maybe TRBD1 (6 bases). The germline V and J ends were trimmed by 0 bases and 1 base, with 10 bases remaining between them. Per the germline V gene, CDR1 is SGHNT and CDR2 is YYREEE (reference sequence). The CDR3 length is 15 residues. The CDR3 region has the DNA TGTGCCAGCAGCTTGGACCCCAGGGGTAACTATGGCTACACCTTC. It is translated as CASSLDPRGNYGYTF.

The genes are TRBV4-2 and TRBJ2-5, with 7 nucleotides matching TRBD2. This CDR3 is built from 15 residues. After removal of 4 bases from V and 2 bases from J, the junction contained 7 bases not matched to a gene. Per the germline V gene, CDR1 is LGHNA and CDR2 is YNFKEQ. The CDR3 loop reads CASSLGGGAQETQYF. The CDR3 nucleotides are TGTGCCAGCAGCCTGGGCGGGGGAGCTCAAGAGACCCAGTACTTC.

Remarks on this clone: One base away lies a much larger clone, so this may be a sequencing read error. This rearrangement joins TRBV7-3 to TRBJ2-2, with a possible D match to TRBD2 (5 bases). The CDR3 runs 14 residues. Germline V gene data show CDR1 as SGHTA and CDR2 as FQGTGA. The germline V and J ends were trimmed by 5 bases and 0 bases, with 7 bases remaining between them. The CDR3: CASSPDSNTGELFF. The CDR3 DNA reads TGTGCCAGCAGCCCGGACTCGAACACCGGGGAGCTGTTTTTT. The entire variable domain, with the rest obtained from reference TRBV7-3 and TRBJ2-2, is as follows: GAGVSQTPSNKVTEKGKYVELRCDPISGHTALYWYRQSLGQGPEFLIYFQGTGAADDSGLPNDRFFAVRPEGSVSTLKIQRTERGDSAVYLCASSPDSNTGELFFGEGSRLTVL.

The chain couples TRBV4-1 to TRBJ2-7; TRBD2 is a possible D gene (5 bases). The germline V gene has CDR1 MGHRA and CDR2 YSYEKL. Trimming pared 4 bases from V and 4 bases from J, leaving 17 bases between. The CDR3 is 15 amino acids. CDR3 DNA sequence: TGCGCCAGCAGCCTCGATCCTGCGGGTGGGTACGAGCAGTACTTC. This encodes CASSLDPAGGYEQYF.

The chain links TRBV11-2 to TRBJ1-6; 7 positions match TRBD1. CDR3 size: 15 residues. Germline V gives CDR1 SGHAT, CDR2 FQNNGV. J lost 7 bases, V lost 1 base, and 4 bases had no gene match. The CDR3 DNA reads TGTGCCAGCAGCTTAGGACAGGGTGTAAATTCACCCCTCCACTTT. Its protein is CASSLGQGVNSPLHF.

The chain couples TRBV19 to TRBJ2-2, with 10 bases matching TRBD1. V shed 7 bases and J 2 bases; nucleotides not matched to a gene: 4. CDR3 length equals 15 residues. CDR1 is LNHDA, CDR2 SQIVND, per germline (reference sequence). CDR3 nucleotide sequence: TGTGCCAGTATCCGGGACAGGGGAAACACCGGGGAGCTGTTTTTT. Translated, it gives CASIRDRGNTGELFF.

There are many counts of this clone. The V and J genes are TRBV19 and TRBJ1-1, with D uncertain. The ends were cut back, 7 bases at V and 1 base at J, with 13 bases in the middle. The CDR3 loop spans 14 amino acids. Germline V gene lookup returns CDR1 LNHDA and CDR2 SQIVND (reference sequence). In DNA, the CDR3 is TGTGCCAGTAAAGTCGCGGCGGGGAACACTGAAGCTTTCTTT. It codes for CASKVAAGNTEAFF. Full variable domain (remainder filled in from reference TRBV19 and TRBJ1-1): DGGITQSPKYLFRKEGQNVTLSCEQNLNHDAMYWYRQDPGQGLRLIYYSQIVNDFQKGDIAEGYSVSREKKESFPLTVTSAQKNPTAFYLCASKVAAGNTEAFFGQGTRLTVV.

V usage is TRBV24-1 and J usage is TRBJ2-5; TRBD1 matches 8 bases. Trimming at V came to 6 bases and at J to 1 base, leaving 9 bases not matched to a gene. CDR3 size: 16 residues. The germline gives CDR1 KGHDR, CDR2 SFDVKD. The CDR3 reads CATSLQGAGGQETQYF. Written as DNA, the CDR3 is TGTGCCACCAGTCTCCAGGGGGCAGGGGGCCAAGAGACCCAGTACTTC.

The CDR3 region is CASSQTDTNGGEYQETQYF. The CDR3 DNA follows: TGTGCCAGCAGCCAAACGGACACTAACGGGGGGGAGTACCAAGAGACCCAGTACTTC. The chain employs TRBV3-1 (or the pseudogene TRBV3-2) and TRBJ2-5; 8 nucleotides match TRBD2. Germline lookup yields CDR1 LGHDT and CDR2 YNNKEL (reference sequence). The trim removed 2 bases at V and 0 bases at J, leaving 14 bases unmatched. The CDR3 length is 19 residues.

The V call is TRBV29-1, the J call TRBJ1-2; 8 bases fit TRBD1. Germline lookup yields CDR1 SQVTM and CDR2 ANQGSEA. Losses at the gene ends were 5 bases for V and 8 bases for J; bases not matched to a gene: 7. CDR3 length: 12 residues. For the CDR3, the DNA is TGCAGCGTTCCTGGAGGGGACAGGGGCTACACCTTC. Translated: CSVPGGDRGYTF.

This sequence joins TRBV4-1 and TRBJ2-1; 8 nucleotides match TRBD1. Trimming at V came to 0 bases and at J to 2 bases, leaving 9 bases not matched to a gene. In germline, CDR1 is MGHRA, CDR2 YSYEKL. The CDR3 runs to 18 residues. The CDR3 here is CASSQDFGETGAYNEQFF. The CDR3 DNA sequence: TGCGCCAGCAGCCAAGATTTCGGCGAGACAGGGGCCTACAATGAGCAGTTCTTC.

V usage is TRBV19 and J usage is TRBJ1-2; D remains ambiguous. The CDR3 covers 18 residues. Trimming left V 0 bases short and J 5 bases short, with 22 bases between. Germline V lookup: CDR1 LNHDA, CDR2 SQIVND (reference sequence). The CDR3 sequence: CASSIDLPGELSSYGYTF. The CDR3 region has the DNA TGTGCCAGTAGTATAGACCTCCCCGGGGAGCTTTCGAGTTATGGCTACACCTTC.

The chain is built from TRBV2 and TRBJ1-1; a possible D gene is TRBD1 (5 bases). The CDR3 is made up of 12 amino acids. V was cut by 6 bases and J by 6 bases, with 11 bases left in between. Per the germline V gene, CDR1 is SNHLY and CDR2 is FYNNEI. The CDR3 sequence is CASREGMAEAFF. For the CDR3, the DNA is TGTGCCAGCAGGGAGGGGATGGCTGAAGCTTTCTTT. Drawing the rest from reference TRBV2 and TRBJ1-1, the complete variable domain is EPEVTQTPSHQVTQMGQEVILRCVPISNHLYFYWYRQILGQKVEFLVSFYNNEISEKSEIFDDQFSVERPDGSNFTLKIRSTKLEDSAMYFCASREGMAEAFFGQGTRLTVV.

The rearrangement uses TRBV30 and TRBJ2-5; the match to TRBD2 covers 14 bases. Per the germline V gene, CDR1 is GTSNPN and CDR2 is SVGIG (reference sequence). Trimming cost V 2 bases and J 4 bases; bases outside gene matches: 6. The CDR3 sequence is 16 residues long. CDR3 in amino acids: CAWSLLTSGGGETQYF. The CDR3 nucleotides are TGTGCCTGGAGTCTCCTGACTAGCGGGGGGGGAGAGACCCAGTACTTC.

The chain is built from TRBV30 and TRBJ2-5, with TRBD2 matching 8 bases. Germline V gives CDR1 GTSNPN, CDR2 SVGIG (reference sequence). Trimming cost V 0 bases and J 5 bases; bases outside gene matches: 8. The CDR3 runs 15 residues. The DNA for the CDR3 is TGTGCCTGGAGTGTAGGTAGCGGGGTGGGGGAGACCCAGTACTTC. Translating it yields CAWSVGSGVGETQYF.

This rearrangement joins TRBV27 to TRBJ1-6; D not resolved. The CDR3 is made up of 18 amino acids. Trimming removed 3 bases from V and 5 bases from J, with 20 bases in between. The germline gives CDR1 MNHEY, CDR2 SMNVEV (reference sequence). Here the CDR3 reads CASSFRLGETVHNSPLHF. CDR3 nucleotides: TGTGCCAGCAGTTTCCGTCTTGGGGAGACCGTTCATAATTCACCCCTCCACTTT.

The J gene is TRBJ1-2, the V gene TRBV2, with a tentative D call TRBD1 (5 bases). The germline V and J ends were trimmed by 2 bases and 8 bases, with 15 bases remaining between them. This CDR3 has 14 amino acids. Germline CDR1 is SNHLY and CDR2 is FYNNEI. The CDR3 nucleotides read TGTGCCAGCAGTGAATATCGCACAGGCCAAGGCTACACCTTC. Translation gives CASSEYRTGQGYTF.

In its sample, this clone was seen once. This sequence joins TRBV23-1 and TRBJ1-2, with TRBD1 identical over 10 bases. TRBV23-1 is treated as an ORF (open reading frame) with a function not yet certain. Trimming cost V 4 bases and J 3 bases; bases outside gene matches: 11. The CDR3 sequence is 17 residues long. CDR3 protein: CASSRKRDRGRDYGYTF. The CDR3 region has the DNA TGCGCCAGCAGTCGAAAGAGGGACAGGGGAAGGGACTATGGCTACACCTTC.

The gene calls are TRBV5-1 and TRBJ1-1, with 7 bases matching TRBD1. The CDR3 is 14 residues long. Unmatched junction bases numbered 8, after V lost 7 bases and J lost 2 bases. Germline CDR1 SGHRS, CDR2 YFSETQ. CDR3 bases: TGCGCCAGCCTCCGGGACAGCCATAACACTGAAGCTTTCTTT. As protein: CASLRDSHNTEAFF.

This rearrangement joins TRBV28 to TRBJ2-7, with 9 bases identical to TRBD1. The V gene's germline CDR1 is MDHEN and CDR2 SYDVKM. Unmatched junction bases numbered 6, after V lost 4 bases and J lost 2 bases. The CDR3 length is 15 residues. DNA of the CDR3: TGTGCCAGCAGTTCACAGGGGGCTCAGACCTACGAGCAGTACTTC. Translated: CASSSQGAQTYEQYF.

The J gene is TRBJ1-1, the V gene TRBV12-5; D is possibly TRBD1 (6 bases). The CDR3 has 14 residues. Per germline, CDR1 LGHNT and CDR2 FRNRAP. Trimming removed 6 bases at V and 5 bases at J, with 16 bases between. CDR3 in amino acids: CASGHAQGRTEAFF. The CDR3 nucleotides are TGTGCTAGTGGCCACGCCCAGGGGCGTACTGAAGCTTTCTTT.

The chain joins TRBV11-2 to TRBJ1-5; tentative D call: TRBD1 (5 bases). Germline-derived CDR1 and CDR2 are SGHAT and FQNNGV. The CDR3 is 14 residues long. The germline V and J ends were trimmed by 0 bases and 4 bases, with 7 bases remaining between them. The CDR3: CASSLDRVNQPQHF. CDR3 DNA sequence: TGTGCCAGCAGCTTAGACAGGGTAAATCAGCCCCAGCATTTT.

The chain is built from TRBV24-1 and TRBJ2-7; 8 bases are shared with TRBD1. CDR3 length: 16 amino acids. Germline loops: CDR1 KGHDR, CDR2 SFDVKD. The trim removed 4 bases at V and 7 bases at J, leaving 14 bases unmatched. The DNA for the CDR3 is TGTGCCACCAGTGACCGCCTCAGGGGGCAAGTGGGTGAGCAGTACTTC. Its translation is CATSDRLRGQVGEQYF.

The table lists this clone with a few counts. DNA for the CDR3: TGTGCCAGCGGAGATGGGGCCAACGTCCTGACTTTC. This encodes CASGDGANVLTF. This rearrangement joins TRBV6-5 to TRBJ2-6; no firm D call. The length of the CDR3 is 12 residues. Trimming cost V 8 bases and J 3 bases, with 5 bases left between them. CDR1 MNHEY and CDR2 SVGAGI come from the germline V gene.